The rows below give T cell receptor beta chains drawn from one sample of a study of T cell repertoires in cytomegalovirus infection. TCRdb reprocessed the reads with MiXCR, giving one entry per CDR3 protein. The table lists roughly 220,000 distinct CDR3 sequences, roughly two fifths of them singletons. These receptors are not linked to any known antigen. This sample comprised CD8+ T cells from cultured PBMCs, obtained from culture after CMV antigen stimulation. The source of these receptors is a human donor in good health (CMV status not recorded). Some clones in this sample may be carry-over from other donors' samples. CDR3s include the opening cysteine and the closing phenylalanine or tryptophan. D genes are given only for firm matches. The size of a clone is reported for some rows only, either as once, few or many, or as a class for expanded clones.

abundance: many
v_gene: TRBV7-3
d_gene: TRBD1
j_gene: TRBJ2-5
CDR3aa: CASSLRQGLEETQYF
CDR3nt: TGTGCCAGCAGCTTACGACAGGGTTTGGAAGAGACCCAGTACTTC

abundance: few
v_gene: TRBV6-1
d_gene: TRBD2
j_gene: TRBJ2-5
CDR3aa: CASSESGGAETQYF
CDR3nt: TGTGCCAGCAGTGAAAGCGGGGGTGCAGAGACCCAGTACTTC

abundance: .
v_gene: TRBV4-1
d_gene: .
j_gene: TRBJ2-3
CDR3aa: CASSPRSLALGTDTQYF
CDR3nt: TGCGCCAGCAGCCCAAGGTCTCTAGCCCTGGGGACAGATACGCAGTATTTT

abundance: few
v_gene: TRBV7-9
d_gene: .
j_gene: TRBJ2-7
CDR3aa: CASTRSGLSYEQYF
CDR3nt: TGTGCCAGCACCCGATCGGGGCTCTCCTACGAGCAGTACTTC

abundance: .
v_gene: TRBV7-8
d_gene: .
j_gene: TRBJ1-1
CDR3aa: CASSILQPRDEAFF
CDR3nt: TGTGCCAGCAGCATTTTACAACCGCGGGATGAAGCTTTCTTT

abundance: many
v_gene: TRBV7-9
d_gene: .
j_gene: TRBJ1-6
CDR3aa: CASSLVQDNSPLHF
CDR3nt: TGTGCCAGCAGCTTAGTACAGGATAATTCACCCCTCCACTTT

abundance: .
v_gene: TRBV6-5
d_gene: TRBD1
j_gene: TRBJ1-5
CDR3aa: CASSRQGRNQPQHF
CDR3nt: TGTGCCAGCAGTCGACAGGGGAGGAATCAGCCCCAGCATTTT

abundance: few
v_gene: TRBV5-1
d_gene: .
j_gene: TRBJ1-2
CDR3aa: CASSLAGVIYGYTF
CDR3nt: TGCGCCAGCAGCTTGGCAGGGGTGATCTATGGCTACACCTTC

abundance: many
v_gene: TRBV28
d_gene: TRBD1
j_gene: TRBJ1-1
CDR3aa: CASSPWGQGADTEAFF
CDR3nt: TGTGCCAGCAGCCCCTGGGGACAGGGGGCTGACACTGAAGCTTTCTTT

abundance: .
v_gene: TRBV11-2
d_gene: .
j_gene: TRBJ2-1
CDR3aa: CASSLPDIGEQFF
CDR3nt: TGTGCCAGCAGCCTCCCTGATATTGGTGAGCAGTTCTTC

abundance: .
v_gene: TRBV20-1
d_gene: TRBD2
j_gene: TRBJ2-1
CDR3aa: CSARASLGGGYNEQFF
CDR3nt: TGCAGTGCTAGGGCTAGTCTAGGCGGGGGATACAATGAGCAGTTCTTC

abundance: many
v_gene: TRBV7-6
d_gene: .
j_gene: TRBJ2-7
CDR3aa: CASSLGQGLDPRYEQYF
CDR3nt: TGTGCCAGCAGCTTAGGCCAGGGACTCGACCCACGCTACGAGCAGTACTTC

abundance: .
v_gene: TRBV4-1
d_gene: TRBD2
j_gene: TRBJ2-3
CDR3aa: CASSQEQRGPDTQYF
CDR3nt: TGCGCCAGCAGCCAAGAACAGCGGGGTCCAGATACGCAGTATTTT

abundance: .
v_gene: TRBV3-1
d_gene: .
j_gene: TRBJ2-5
CDR3aa: CASSQRWGGGNQETQYF
CDR3nt: TGTGCCAGCAGCCAAAGGTGGGGAGGGGGCAACCAAGAGACCCAGTACTTC

abundance: .
v_gene: TRBV9
d_gene: .
j_gene: TRBJ2-1
CDR3aa: CASSVVSRGNEQFF
CDR3nt: TGTGCCAGCAGCGTAGTTAGCAGAGGTAATGAGCAGTTCTTC

abundance: many
v_gene: TRBV7-2
d_gene: TRBD2
j_gene: TRBJ2-3
CDR3aa: CASGGDTTTSTDTQYF
CDR3nt: TGTGCCAGCGGGGGGGATACCACTACTAGCACAGATACGCAGTATTTT

abundance: .
v_gene: TRBV5-1
d_gene: .
j_gene: TRBJ2-3
CDR3aa: CASSGGDRTSTDTQYF
CDR3nt: TGCGCCAGCAGCGGCGGGGACAGAACTAGCACAGATACGCAGTATTTT

abundance: .
v_gene: TRBV7-6
d_gene: .
j_gene: TRBJ2-1
CDR3aa: CAANLGSGSNEQFF
CDR3nt: TGTGCCGCTAATCTCGGGTCCGGGAGCAATGAGCAGTTCTTC

abundance: few
v_gene: TRBV12-5
d_gene: .
j_gene: TRBJ1-1
CDR3aa: CASGAGTEAFF
CDR3nt: TGTGCTAGTGGAGCGGGCACTGAAGCTTTCTTT

abundance: large
v_gene: TRBV5-1
d_gene: .
j_gene: TRBJ2-5
CDR3aa: CASSSSSEGSQETQYF
CDR3nt: TGCGCCAGCAGCTCCAGCTCAGAAGGGTCTCAAGAGACCCAGTACTTC

abundance: many
v_gene: TRBV11-1
d_gene: .
j_gene: TRBJ2-1
CDR3aa: CASSLQGSEQFF
CDR3nt: TGTGCCAGCAGCCTCCAGGGGAGCGAGCAGTTCTTC

abundance: few
v_gene: TRBV10-3
d_gene: .
j_gene: TRBJ1-2
CDR3aa: CAIRPNEGSNYGYTF
CDR3nt: TGTGCCATCAGACCCAACGAAGGATCTAACTATGGCTACACCTTC

abundance: few
v_gene: TRBV12-5
d_gene: .
j_gene: TRBJ2-1
CDR3aa: CASGGPADNEQFF
CDR3nt: TGTGCTAGTGGCGGACCGGCAGACAATGAGCAGTTCTTC

abundance: .
v_gene: TRBV27
d_gene: .
j_gene: TRBJ2-4
CDR3aa: CASSPNREGNIQYF
CDR3nt: TGTGCCAGCAGTCCAAACAGGGAAGGAAACATTCAGTACTTC

abundance: .
v_gene: TRBV12-3/TRBV12-4
d_gene: .
j_gene: TRBJ2-1
CDR3aa: CASTLRVSNYNEQFF
CDR3nt: TGTGCCAGCACCCTAAGGGTTTCGAACTACAATGAGCAGTTCTTC

abundance: few
v_gene: TRBV12-3/TRBV12-4
d_gene: .
j_gene: TRBJ2-1
CDR3aa: CASSLGEQFF
CDR3nt: TGTGCCAGCAGTTTAGGTGAGCAGTTCTTC

abundance: .
v_gene: TRBV27
d_gene: .
j_gene: TRBJ2-4
CDR3aa: CASTSWAAKNIQYF
CDR3nt: TGTGCCAGCACCAGTTGGGCCGCCAAAAACATTCAGTACTTC

abundance: few
v_gene: TRBV12-3/TRBV12-4
d_gene: .
j_gene: TRBJ1-5
CDR3aa: CASSQAGTHQPQHF
CDR3nt: TGTGCCAGCAGCCAGGCCGGGACACATCAGCCCCAGCATTTT

abundance: .
v_gene: TRBV19
d_gene: .
j_gene: TRBJ1-5
CDR3aa: CASSTSKTGIIGNQPQHF
CDR3nt: TGTGCCAGTAGTACCTCAAAAACAGGGATAATAGGCAATCAGCCCCAGCATTTT

abundance: .
v_gene: TRBV30
d_gene: .
j_gene: TRBJ1-1
CDR3aa: CAWDRKGTEAFF
CDR3nt: TGTGCCTGGGACAGGAAGGGTACTGAAGCTTTCTTT

abundance: once
v_gene: TRBV28
d_gene: .
j_gene: TRBJ1-5
CDR3aa: CASSPREVYSNQPQHF
CDR3nt: TGTGCCAGCAGTCCCCGAGAGGTTTATAGCAATCAGCCCCAGCATTTT

abundance: few
v_gene: TRBV20-1
d_gene: .
j_gene: TRBJ2-3
CDR3aa: CSARDELGRADTQYF
CDR3nt: TGCAGTGCTAGAGATGAGCTGGGCCGCGCAGATACGCAGTATTTT

abundance: .
v_gene: TRBV7-6
d_gene: .
j_gene: TRBJ2-3
CDR3aa: CASSPPLTDTQYF
CDR3nt: TGTGCCAGCAGCCCGCCGCTCACAGATACGCAGTATTTT

abundance: .
v_gene: TRBV5-4
d_gene: .
j_gene: TRBJ2-7
CDR3aa: CASSSDGGLSEQYF
CDR3nt: TGTGCCAGCAGTTCCGACGGGGGTCTGAGCGAGCAGTACTTC

abundance: few
v_gene: TRBV4-2
d_gene: .
j_gene: TRBJ1-1
CDR3aa: CASSQVGANGEAFF
CDR3nt: TGTGCCAGCAGCCAAGTGGGTGCAAATGGTGAAGCTTTCTTT

abundance: few
v_gene: TRBV7-8
d_gene: TRBD1
j_gene: TRBJ1-5
CDR3aa: CASSLKGQSNQPQHF
CDR3nt: TGTGCCAGCAGCTTAAAGGGACAGAGCAATCAGCCCCAGCATTTT

abundance: .
v_gene: TRBV7-3
d_gene: TRBD2
j_gene: TRBJ2-1
CDR3aa: CASSSGGGSYNEQFF
CDR3nt: TGTGCCAGCAGCTCGGGAGGGGGCTCCTACAATGAGCAGTTCTTC

abundance: .
v_gene: TRBV5-4
d_gene: .
j_gene: TRBJ2-5
CDR3aa: CAGRDTQETQYF
CDR3nt: TGTGCCGGCCGGGACACCCAAGAGACCCAGTACTTC

abundance: .
v_gene: TRBV20-1
d_gene: .
j_gene: TRBJ1-5
CDR3aa: CSASPVRLASNQPQHF
CDR3nt: TGCAGTGCTAGCCCCGTTCGGCTGGCTAGCAATCAGCCCCAGCATTTT